The 29 T cell receptor beta chains given below trace back to one sample, sequenced in a study of blood T cells in healthy people across ages (dated by TCRdb to 2013 to 2016). The library was generated by 5' RACE. Data came from an Illumina HiSeq 2500. A second roughly 6 to 11 cycle PCR used a sample-barcoded 5' primer and a J-beta primer mix. Through fastp at Q25 and MiXCR, TCRdb rebuilt clones from the public reads, retaining in-frame beta chains. One record per CDR3 amino acid sequence lists the most common genes and DNA. Recorded for this sample are approximately 1.5 million distinct CDR3 sequences; 42% of them occurred a single time. Of the sample, about 4% is held by the ten largest clones. Sequenced input: blood. The receptors shown here come from a woman aged 18-35 years in good health.

This clonotype was observed a few times. V is TRBV6-5 and J is TRBJ1-6; no clear D. V was trimmed by 0 bases and J by 0 bases, leaving 9 bases between them. The CDR3 runs 17 residues. From germline, CDR1 is MNHEY and CDR2 SVGAGI. The chain's CDR3 is CASSYSPGSSYNSPLHF. CDR3 DNA: TGTGCCAGCAGTTACTCGCCAGGAAGCTCCTATAATTCACCCCTCCACTTT.

This rearrangement joins TRBV6-1 to TRBJ1-5, with a weak D call TRBD1 (5 bases). The CDR3 covers 17 residues. CDR1 and CDR2 (germline): MNHNS, SASEGT. V was pared by 2 bases and J by 0 bases, with 14 bases between. CDR3 protein: CASSEWAAGYSNQPQHF. CDR3 nucleotide sequence: TGTGCCAGCAGTGAATGGGCTGCAGGGTATAGCAATCAGCCCCAGCATTTT.

The CDR3, as DNA: TGTGCCAGCAGCTCCGGGACAGGCTCCTATAATTCACCCCTCCACTTT. It yields the protein CASSSGTGSYNSPLHF. J is TRBJ1-6 and V is TRBV7-9; 8 positions match TRBD1. J was trimmed by 0 bases and V by 4 bases; bases with no gene match: 2. The germline V gene encodes CDR1 SEHNR and CDR2 FQNEAQ (reference sequence). The CDR3 runs to 16 residues. The variable domain in full, completed from reference TRBV7-9 and TRBJ1-6, reads DTGVSQNPRHKITKRGQNVTFRCDPISEHNRLYWYRQTLGQGPEFLTYFQNEAQLEKSRLLSDRFSAERPKGSFSTLEIQRTEQGDSAMYLCASSSGTGSYNSPLHFGNGTRLTVT.

The chain carries TRBV6-5 and TRBJ2-3; D is perhaps TRBD2 (6 bases). This CDR3 is built from 15 residues. V lost 10 bases and J 0 bases, leaving 17 bases between the germline ends. The germline V gene encodes CDR1 MNHEY and CDR2 SVGAGI. The CDR3: CATTSGGVSTDTQYF. The CDR3 DNA is TGTGCCACAACCTCTGGAGGGGTTAGCACAGATACGCAGTATTTT.

This clonotype was observed a few times. J is TRBJ1-1 and V is TRBV4-1, with D perhaps matching TRBD1 (6 bases). Germline V gene lookup returns CDR1 MGHRA and CDR2 YSYEKL. The V end was cut by 2 bases, the J end by 0 bases, with 10 bases between. This CDR3 has 15 amino acids. The CDR3 DNA sequence: TGCGCCAGCAGCCAAAGGGGGTTTATGAACACTGAAGCTTTCTTT. Encoded protein: CASSQRGFMNTEAFF.

The chain employs TRBV5-1 and TRBJ2-7; 9 bases align to TRBD1. The germline V gene encodes CDR1 SGHRS and CDR2 YFSETQ. The trim removed 4 bases at V and 5 bases at J, leaving 13 bases unmatched. This CDR3 comprises 16 residues. The CDR3 spells CASSVVPPGQGHEQYF. The DNA for the CDR3 is TGCGCCAGCAGCGTCGTCCCACCGGGACAGGGCCACGAGCAGTACTTC. Full variable domain (outside the CDR3, taken from reference TRBV5-1 and TRBJ2-7): KAGVTQTPRYLIKTRGQQVTLSCSPISGHRSVSWYQQTPGQGLQFLFEYFSETQRNKGNFPGRFSGRQFSNSRSEMNVSTLELGDSALYLCASSVVPPGQGHEQYFGPGTRLTVT.

About this clonotype itself: One junction end disagrees with the germline gene, perhaps due to a read error. The chain joins TRBV9 to TRBJ2-1; D not resolved. Germline V CDR1 and CDR2: SGDLS, YYNGEE. The length of the CDR3 is 12 residues. This chain's CDR3 is CVSSPSYNEQFF. The CDR3 nucleotides read TGTGTCAGCAGCCCTTCTTACAATGAGCAGTTCTTC. Combining the CDR3 with reference TRBV9 and TRBJ2-1 gives the whole variable domain DSGVTQTPKHLITATGQRVTLRCSPRSGDLSVYWYQQSLDQGLQFLIQYYNGEERAKGNILERFSAQQFPDLHSELNLSSLELGDSALYFCVSSPSYNEQFFGPGTRLTVL.

The chain is built from TRBV2 and TRBJ2-1; possible D gene TRBD2, 5 bases. Trimming removed 4 bases from V and 4 bases from J, with 11 bases in between. In germline, CDR1 is SNHLY, CDR2 FYNNEI. This CDR3 comprises 14 residues. CDR3 region: CASSGVSEYNEQFF. The CDR3 coding sequence is TGTGCCAGCAGTGGGGTTAGCGAGTACAATGAGCAGTTCTTC.

This clonotype was seen a handful of times. The V call is TRBV9, the J call TRBJ2-1; 9 bases map to TRBD2. The CDR3 has 17 amino acids. The germline CDR1 and CDR2 sequences are SGDLS and YYNGEE. Trimming cost V 4 bases and J 6 bases; bases outside gene matches: 14. CDR3 sequence: CASSSPTGTSLLNEQFF. In nucleotides, the CDR3 is TGTGCCAGCAGCTCCCCGACCGGGACTAGCCTTCTCAATGAGCAGTTCTTC. The variable domain in full, completed from reference TRBV9 and TRBJ2-1, reads DSGVTQTPKHLITATGQRVTLRCSPRSGDLSVYWYQQSLDQGLQFLIQYYNGEERAKGNILERFSAQQFPDLHSELNLSSLELGDSALYFCASSSPTGTSLLNEQFFGPGTRLTVL.

This clonotype has just a few counts. The gene calls are TRBV5-5 and TRBJ2-5; 9 nucleotides line up with TRBD1. The J call may be wrong; the DNA end is better matched by TRBJ2-7. Germline V gene data show CDR1 as SGHKS and CDR2 as YYEKEE (reference sequence). The CDR3 spans 15 residues. The CDR3, as DNA: TGTGCCAGCAGCCAGGGACAGGGACCTTACCACGAGCAGTACTTC. Its translation is CASSQGQGPYHEQYF.

The rearrangement joins TRBV25-1 to TRBJ1-2; D may be TRBD1 (6 bases). The CDR3 has 15 residues. Germline loops: CDR1 MGHDK, CDR2 SYGVNS. V dropped 4 bases and J dropped 4 bases, with 16 bases sitting between them. The DNA of the CDR3 is TGTGCCAGCAGTGGAACAGGGATCGATGGCTATGGCTACACCTTC. This encodes CASSGTGIDGYGYTF.

The CDR3 DNA is TGCAGCGTTGCTCAGCGGGGGAACACTGAAGCTTTCTTT. It codes for CSVAQRGNTEAFF. The rearrangement uses TRBV29-1 and TRBJ1-1, with D hard to call. V lost 4 bases to trimming and J lost 1 base, with 10 bases between them. Germline loops: CDR1 SQVTM, CDR2 ANQGSEA. This CDR3 is built from 13 residues. Combining the CDR3 with reference TRBV29-1 and TRBJ1-1 gives the whole variable domain SAVISQKPSRDICQRGTSLTIQCQVDSQVTMMFWYRQQPGQSLTLIATANQGSEATYESGFVIDKFPISRPNLTFSTLTVSNMSPEDSSIYLCSVAQRGNTEAFFGQGTRLTVV.

This clonotype was seen a handful of times. This clone may be a read error of a much larger clone one base away. This chain joins TRBV14 and TRBJ2-1; D is unclear. V gave up 2 bases and J gave up 6 bases, with 5 bases separating them. The CDR3 length is 12 residues. Germline V lookup: CDR1 SGHDN, CDR2 FVKESK. Here the CDR3 DNA reads TGTGCCAGCAGCCAACCGGGCAATGAGCAGTTCTTC. It encodes CASSQPGNEQFF.

The CDR3 reads CASSGHGKFYNEQFF. In DNA, the CDR3 is TGTGCCAGCAGTGGCCACGGGAAGTTCTACAATGAGCAGTTCTTC. The chain recombines TRBV28 with TRBJ2-1, with a possible D match to TRBD2 (5 bases). The CDR3 runs 15 residues. Trimming stripped 5 bases from V and 3 bases from J, with 14 bases between. Germline assignment: CDR1 MDHEN and CDR2 SYDVKM.

The rearrangement uses TRBV28 and TRBJ2-6; no definite D call. Trimming pared 5 bases from V and 3 bases from J, leaving 5 bases between. CDR1 MDHEN and CDR2 SYDVKM come from the germline V gene. The CDR3 totals 13 residues. CDR3 DNA: TGTGCCAGCAGTCCTAATGGGGCCAACGTCCTGACTTTC. Translation gives CASSPNGANVLTF. The full variable domain, in which reference TRBV28 and TRBJ2-6 provide the parts outside the CDR3, is DVKVTQSSRYLVKRTGEKVFLECVQDMDHENMFWYRQDPGLGLRLIYFSYDVKMKEKGDIPEGYSVSREKKERFSLILESASTNQTSMYLCASSPNGANVLTFGAGSRLTVL.

Worth noting for this clonotype: A read error is likely, as this CDR3 ends without the conserved phenylalanine or tryptophan. The chain carries TRBV20-1 and TRBJ2-2; tentative D call: TRBD2 (5 bases). Germline-derived CDR1 and CDR2 are DFQATT and SNEGSKA (reference sequence). Trimming cost V 5 bases and J 4 bases, with 14 bases left between them. This CDR3 has 14 residues. The CDR3 sequence is CSAYPHGVTGELFI. The DNA of the CDR3 is TGCAGTGCTTACCCACACGGGGTCACCGGGGAGCTGTTTATT.

This clonotype was recorded at least ten times. V usage is TRBV25-1 and J usage is TRBJ1-2; 7 bases align to TRBD1. Germline values: CDR1 MGHDK, CDR2 SYGVNS. The CDR3 loop spans 16 amino acids. V trimming: 3 bases; J trimming: 2 bases; junction bases outside the gene matches: 9. The CDR3: CASSETGRLKNYGYTF. The CDR3 coding sequence is TGTGCCAGCAGTGAGACAGGGAGGTTGAAAAACTATGGCTACACCTTC.

V is TRBV20-1 and J is TRBJ2-1; 7 positions agree with TRBD2. CDR3 size: 13 residues. The germline V gene encodes CDR1 DFQATT and CDR2 SNEGSKA (reference sequence). J gave up 8 bases and V 5 bases, and 9 bases lay outside the gene matches. CDR3 nucleotide sequence: TGCAGTGCTTACAGCGGGGCCAGAGATGAGCAGTTCTTC. Translated, it gives CSAYSGARDEQFF.

This clonotype has just a few counts. The gene calls are TRBV6-1 and TRBJ1-2; D is perhaps TRBD1 (5 bases). The CDR3 has 14 residues. The germline CDR1 and CDR2 sequences are MNHNS and SASEGT. The germline V and J ends were trimmed by 0 bases and 4 bases, with 9 bases remaining between them. Written as DNA, the CDR3 is TGTGCCAGCAGTGAAGCCCGGGGCTTCTATGGCTACACCTTC. This sequence encodes CASSEARGFYGYTF.

The gene calls are TRBV29-1 and TRBJ1-2; TRBD1 aligns across 8 bases. Germline CDR1 SQVTM, CDR2 ANQGSEA. The CDR3 is made up of 12 amino acids. Trimming removed 6 bases from V and 7 bases from J; junction bases left unmatched: 7. CDR3: CSVERDRSGYTF. CDR3 DNA: TGCAGCGTGGAACGGGACAGGTCTGGCTACACCTTC. Supplemented by reference TRBV29-1 and TRBJ1-2, the full variable domain reads SAVISQKPSRDICQRGTSLTIQCQVDSQVTMMFWYRQQPGQSLTLIATANQGSEATYESGFVIDKFPISRPNLTFSTLTVSNMSPEDSSIYLCSVERDRSGYTFGSGTRLTVV.

The chain links TRBV6-5 to TRBJ2-1; a possible D gene is TRBD2 (6 bases). With the DNA end fitting TRBJ2-7 better, the J assignment may be wrong. The CDR3 extends over 15 amino acids. Germline V gene lookup returns CDR1 MNHEY and CDR2 SVGAGI. The DNA of the CDR3 is TGTGCCAGCAGTTACGGAGTCGGAGGGCGCAATGAGCAGTACTTC. It encodes CASSYGVGGRNEQYF.

The chain uses TRBV20-1 and TRBJ1-2; 7 nucleotides match TRBD1. The V gene end was trimmed by 2 bases and the J gene end by 0 bases; junction bases not matched to a gene: 12. The length of the CDR3 is 17 residues. CDR1 DFQATT and CDR2 SNEGSKA come from the germline V gene (reference sequence). The CDR3 sequence is CSARSRDSGFTNYGYTF. The DNA of the CDR3 is TGCAGTGCTAGATCCCGGGACAGCGGATTTACTAACTATGGCTACACCTTC.

The chain has TRBV7-9 and TRBJ2-1; D possibly corresponds to TRBD2 (6 bases). V lost 4 bases and J lost 10, with 23 bases in between. The germline gives CDR1 SEHNR, CDR2 FQNEAQ (reference sequence). The CDR3 length is 16 residues. The CDR3 region is CASSSFSSGYDYEQFF. CDR3 in DNA: TGTGCCAGCAGCTCCTTCTCCAGCGGGTATGACTACGAGCAGTTCTTC.

V and J are TRBV3-1 and TRBJ1-2, with TRBD1 matching 10 bases. J gave up 7 bases and V 6 bases, and 5 bases lay outside the gene matches. There are 13 residues in the CDR3. The germline V gene encodes CDR1 LGHDT and CDR2 YNNKEL (reference sequence). The CDR3 sequence: CASRDRGQAGYTF. The CDR3 DNA reads TGTGCCAGCAGAGACAGGGGGCAGGCTGGCTACACCTTC.

This clonotype was seen more than once but under ten times. The J gene is TRBJ1-4, the V gene TRBV11-2, with D perhaps matching TRBD1 (6 bases). CDR1 and CDR2 (germline): SGHAT, FQNNGV. CDR3 length: 15 amino acids. The V and J ends lost 6 bases and 0 bases respectively, with 11 bases between them. This chain's CDR3 is CASRRNRATNEKLFF. The CDR3 nucleotides are TGTGCCAGCAGGCGAAACAGGGCAACTAATGAAAAACTGTTTTTT.

V gene TRBV4-3 combines with J gene TRBJ2-5; D is undetermined. CDR1 is LGHNA, CDR2 YSLEER, per germline. CDR3 size: 13 residues. V was clipped by 0 bases and J by 4 bases, with 6 bases between them. CDR3 sequence (DNA): TGCGCCAGCAGCCAAGATCCACGAGAGACCCAGTACTTC. Its protein product is CASSQDPRETQYF.

This clonotype has at least ten counts. V usage is TRBV12-3 or TRBV12-4 and J usage is TRBJ2-7; 9 nucleotides agree with TRBD2. With V trimmed by 6 bases and J by 1 base, 1 base remained unmatched. There are 13 residues in the CDR3. DNA for the CDR3: TGTGCCAGCAGGACTAGCGGTTCCTACGAGCAGTACTTC. It yields the protein CASRTSGSYEQYF.

This rearrangement joins TRBV27 to TRBJ2-7; TRBD2 matches at 14 bases. CDR1 and CDR2 from the germline V gene are MNHEY and SMNVEV (reference sequence). Trimming removed 5 bases from V and 7 bases from J; junction bases left unmatched: 13. The CDR3 is 17 residues long. This chain's CDR3 is CASSPIERLAGGREQYF. Here the CDR3 DNA reads TGTGCCAGCAGTCCAATAGAGAGACTAGCGGGAGGGCGAGAGCAGTACTTC.

The chain couples TRBV20-1 to TRBJ2-1; D not resolved. The V gene's germline CDR1 is DFQATT and CDR2 SNEGSKA (reference sequence). CDR3 length: 15 amino acids. V was trimmed by 5 bases and J by 9 bases, leaving 23 bases between them. The CDR3 DNA reads TGCAGTGCTCGACTCCTAGGACGGGCACAGAGTGAGCAGTTCTTC. Encoded protein: CSARLLGRAQSEQFF.